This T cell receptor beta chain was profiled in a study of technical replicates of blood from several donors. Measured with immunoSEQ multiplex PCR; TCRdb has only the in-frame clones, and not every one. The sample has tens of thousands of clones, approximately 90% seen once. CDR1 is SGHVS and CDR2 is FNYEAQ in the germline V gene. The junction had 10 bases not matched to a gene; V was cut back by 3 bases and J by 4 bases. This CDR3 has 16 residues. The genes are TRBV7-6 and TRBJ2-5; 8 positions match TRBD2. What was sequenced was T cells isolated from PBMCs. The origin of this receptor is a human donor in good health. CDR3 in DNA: TGTGCCAGCAGCTTTAAAGGCGGGGGGAGGGGAGAGACCCAGTACTTC. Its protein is CASSFKGGGRGETQYF.